This entry describes one T cell receptor (beta chain). These data originate in a study of blood T cell repertoires in COVID-19. For the study at large: In each case, the material was cDNA or gDNA derived from T cells, B-cell-depleted T cells, or PBMCs.

Sequencing used immunoSEQ multiplex PCR; TCRdb keeps in-frame clones, though not all of them. The sample shows approximately 210,000 clones, 92% of them seen only once. The TCR originated in a man between 25 and 39 years old with acute or convalescent COVID-19. Material for sequencing was peripheral blood.

The CDR3 DNA sequence: TGTGCCACCTCGGATTACAGCAACCTGAACACTGAAGCTTTCTTT. It specifies CATSDYSNLNTEAFF. This sequence joins TRBV3-1 (or the pseudogene TRBV3-2) and TRBJ1-1; the D is unclear. This CDR3 comprises 15 residues. V lost 10 bases and J lost 0, with 18 bases in between. Germline CDR1 reads LGHDT; CDR2 reads YNNKEL (reference sequence).